One T cell receptor beta chain is described in this entry. The data derive from a study of blood T cell repertoires in COVID-19. Whole-study context: Acute and convalescent COVID-19 samples came from the United States, Italy and Spain. The analysed material was cDNA or gDNA that came from T cells, B-cell-depleted T cells, or PBMCs.

The CDR3 contains 17 residues. Per germline, CDR1 LGHDT and CDR2 YNNKEL (reference sequence). The V end lost 3 bases, the J end lost 1 base, and 16 bases lay between the germline ends. Per the original methods: The authors estimated nucleated cell counts from reference gene primer amplification. Produced via immunoSEQ multiplex PCR; TCRdb's table is partial and in-frame only. V, J and clone size are those of that table, while D and trimming were read from the DNA. The sample contains some 460,000 clones, approximately 90% of which appear only once. The sequence came from a woman aged 25 to 45 with acute or convalescent COVID-19. The sequenced sample was peripheral blood. This sequence joins TRBV3-1 (or the pseudogene TRBV3-2) and TRBJ2-4, with D perhaps matching TRBD2 (5 bases). CDR3 sequence: CASSQGRLAPAKNIQYF. In DNA form, the CDR3 reads TGTGCCAGCAGCCAGGGCAGGCTAGCCCCCGCCAAAAACATTCAGTACTTC.